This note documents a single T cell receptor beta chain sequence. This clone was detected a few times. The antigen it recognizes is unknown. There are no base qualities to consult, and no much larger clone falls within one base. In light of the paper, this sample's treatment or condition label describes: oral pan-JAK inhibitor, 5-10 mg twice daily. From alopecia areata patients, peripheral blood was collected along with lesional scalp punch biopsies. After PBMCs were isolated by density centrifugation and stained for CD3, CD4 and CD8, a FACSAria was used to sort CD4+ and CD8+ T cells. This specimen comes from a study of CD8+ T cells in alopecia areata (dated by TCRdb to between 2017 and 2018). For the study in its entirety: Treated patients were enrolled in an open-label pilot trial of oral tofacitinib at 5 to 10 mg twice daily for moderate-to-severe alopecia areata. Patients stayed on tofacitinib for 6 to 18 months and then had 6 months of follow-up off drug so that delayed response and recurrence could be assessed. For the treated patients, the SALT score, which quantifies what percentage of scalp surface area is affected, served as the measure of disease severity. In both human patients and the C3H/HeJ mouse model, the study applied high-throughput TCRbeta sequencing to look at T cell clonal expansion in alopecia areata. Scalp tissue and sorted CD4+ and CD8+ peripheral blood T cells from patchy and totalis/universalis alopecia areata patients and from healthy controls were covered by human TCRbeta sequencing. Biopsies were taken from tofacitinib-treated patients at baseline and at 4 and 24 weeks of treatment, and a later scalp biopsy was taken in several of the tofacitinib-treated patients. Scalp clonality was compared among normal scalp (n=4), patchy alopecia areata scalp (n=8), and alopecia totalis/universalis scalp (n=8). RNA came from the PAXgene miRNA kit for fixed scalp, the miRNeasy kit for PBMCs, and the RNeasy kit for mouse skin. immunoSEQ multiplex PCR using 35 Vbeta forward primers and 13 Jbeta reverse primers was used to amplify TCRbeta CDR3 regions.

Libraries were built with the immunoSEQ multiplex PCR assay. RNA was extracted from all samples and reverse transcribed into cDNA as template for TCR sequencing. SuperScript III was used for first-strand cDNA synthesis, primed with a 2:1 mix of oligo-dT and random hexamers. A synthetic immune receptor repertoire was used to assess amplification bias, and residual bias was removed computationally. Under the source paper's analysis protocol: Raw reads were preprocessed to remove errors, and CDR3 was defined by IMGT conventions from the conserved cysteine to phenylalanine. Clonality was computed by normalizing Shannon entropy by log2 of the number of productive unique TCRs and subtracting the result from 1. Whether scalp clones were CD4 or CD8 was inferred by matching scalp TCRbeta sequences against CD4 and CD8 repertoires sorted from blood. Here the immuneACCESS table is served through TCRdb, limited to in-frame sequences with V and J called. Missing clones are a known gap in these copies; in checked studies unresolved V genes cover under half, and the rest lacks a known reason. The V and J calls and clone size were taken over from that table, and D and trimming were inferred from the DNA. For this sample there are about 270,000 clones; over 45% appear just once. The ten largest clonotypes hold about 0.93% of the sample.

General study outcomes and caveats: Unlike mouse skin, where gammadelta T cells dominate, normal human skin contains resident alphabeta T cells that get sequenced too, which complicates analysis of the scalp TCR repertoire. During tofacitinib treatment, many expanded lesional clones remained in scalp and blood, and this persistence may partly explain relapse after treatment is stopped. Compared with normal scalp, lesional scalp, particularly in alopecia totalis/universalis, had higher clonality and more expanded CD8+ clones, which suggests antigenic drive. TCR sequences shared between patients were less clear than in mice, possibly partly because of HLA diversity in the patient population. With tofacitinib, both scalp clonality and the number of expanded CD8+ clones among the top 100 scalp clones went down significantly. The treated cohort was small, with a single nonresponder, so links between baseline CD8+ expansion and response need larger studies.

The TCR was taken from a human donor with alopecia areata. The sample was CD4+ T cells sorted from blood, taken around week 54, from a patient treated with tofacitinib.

The CDR3 loop reads CSVEFGVDTQYF. The DNA is TGCAGCGTTGAATTCGGGGTAGATACGCAGTATTTT. This receptor chain uses TRBV29-1 and TRBJ2-3; TRBD2 is a possible D gene, resting on 5 matching bases. Between the V and J ends, shortened by 2 bases and 5 bases respectively, the junction contains 8 bases. The CDR3 goes from the cysteine to the phenylalanine over 12 residues. The kept DNA is CDR3 alone, 36 bases in frame from the first base. Via the germline V gene, CDR1 is SQVTM and CDR2 ANQGSEA.